A selection of T cell receptor beta chains follows, all from one sample in a study of CD8 T cells in Susac syndrome. TCRdb analysed the immunoSEQ multiplex PCR reads with MiXCR anew, one entry per CDR3 protein. The repertoire includes a few hundred thousand distinct CDR3 sequences, over 75% of them detected once, and under 0.2% sits in the top ten. Source material: CD8+ T cells from PBMCs. The receptor source for this set is a human donor with multiple sclerosis. CDR3s include the opening cysteine and the closing phenylalanine or tryptophan. The order of the fields is V gene, clone size, CDR3 length, D gene, J gene, CDR3 DNA, CDR3 protein. A D gene is named only where the DNA matches it firmly. Only some rows state a clone size, as once, few, many or a class for expanded clones.

v_gene: TRBV6-2/TRBV6-3; abundance: -; len: 12; d_gene: -; j_gene: TRBJ1-1; CDR3nt: TGTGCCAGCAGTTACGGTTCACGTGAAGCTTTCTTT; CDR3aa: CASSYGSREAFF
v_gene: TRBV20-1; abundance: -; len: 17; d_gene: TRBD2; j_gene: TRBJ2-7; CDR3nt: TGCAGTGCCCTAACTAGCGGGAGCCACCAGACGACGTCCGAGCAGTACTTC; CDR3aa: CSALTSGSHQTTSEQYF
v_gene: TRBV28; abundance: -; len: 15; d_gene: -; j_gene: TRBJ2-7; CDR3nt: TGTGCCAGCAGTTCCAGGGGCCCCCGTTCCTACGAGCAGTACTTC; CDR3aa: CASSSRGPRSYEQYF
v_gene: TRBV27; abundance: -; len: 15; d_gene: TRBD1; j_gene: TRBJ2-7; CDR3nt: TGTGCCAGCAGTAGAAACTTGGGACAGGCCTACGAGCAGTACTTC; CDR3aa: CASSRNLGQAYEQYF
v_gene: TRBV13; abundance: -; len: 12; d_gene: -; j_gene: TRBJ2-3; CDR3nt: TGTGCCAGCAGCCAGAGCACAGATACGCAGTATTTT; CDR3aa: CASSQSTDTQYF
v_gene: TRBV19; abundance: -; len: 12; d_gene: -; j_gene: TRBJ2-3; CDR3nt: TGTGCCAGTAAGACGGGTGGGGATACGCAGTATTTT; CDR3aa: CASKTGGDTQYF
v_gene: TRBV27; abundance: -; len: 17; d_gene: -; j_gene: TRBJ2-4; CDR3nt: TGTGCCAGCAGTTCCTCGAGGACGGTCCTAGCCAAAAACATTCAGTACTTC; CDR3aa: CASSSSRTVLAKNIQYF
v_gene: TRBV11-2; abundance: -; len: 14; d_gene: -; j_gene: TRBJ2-3; CDR3nt: TGTGCCAGCAGCCACTCCCTGGCTCCAGATACGCAGTATTTT; CDR3aa: CASSHSLAPDTQYF
v_gene: TRBV7-8; abundance: -; len: 17; d_gene: TRBD2; j_gene: TRBJ2-1; CDR3nt: TGTGCCAGCAGCCCCTCACTAGCGGGGGGGCCTTCCCCTGAGCAGTTCTTC; CDR3aa: CASSPSLAGGPSPEQFF
v_gene: TRBV15; abundance: -; len: 16; d_gene: TRBD1; j_gene: TRBJ2-7; CDR3nt: TGTGCCACCAGCAGAGATGGGACAGGGATTGCCTACGAGCAGTACTTC; CDR3aa: CATSRDGTGIAYEQYF
v_gene: TRBV9; abundance: -; len: 16; d_gene: TRBD2; j_gene: TRBJ2-1; CDR3nt: TGTGCCAGCGGAGGGGTGAGCGGGAGCTCCTACAATGAGCAGTTCTTC; CDR3aa: CASGGVSGSSYNEQFF
v_gene: TRBV20-1; abundance: -; len: 17; d_gene: TRBD1; j_gene: TRBJ2-7; CDR3nt: TGCAGTGCTAGAACACCCAACCAGGACAGGGGGAACTACGAGCAGTACTTC; CDR3aa: CSARTPNQDRGNYEQYF
v_gene: TRBV7-6; abundance: -; len: 18; d_gene: TRBD2; j_gene: TRBJ2-3; CDR3nt: TGTGCCAGCAGCTTAGCGGGACTAGCGGGAGTCGGGTCAGATACGCAGTATTTT; CDR3aa: CASSLAGLAGVGSDTQYF
v_gene: TRBV30; abundance: -; len: 15; d_gene: TRBD1; j_gene: TRBJ2-1; CDR3nt: TGTGCCTGGAGTGTGGACAGGGGAGTTTGGGATGAGCAGTTCTTC; CDR3aa: CAWSVDRGVWDEQFF
v_gene: TRBV30; abundance: once; len: 16; d_gene: TRBD1; j_gene: TRBJ2-2; CDR3nt: TGTGCCGAGGAAACCACAGGGGTGATGAACACCGGGGAGCTGTTTTTT; CDR3aa: CAEETTGVMNTGELFF
v_gene: TRBV29-1; abundance: -; len: 11; d_gene: -; j_gene: TRBJ1-2; CDR3nt: TGCAGCGTTCCCACAGGGACGGGCTACACCTTC; CDR3aa: CSVPTGTGYTF
v_gene: TRBV29-1; abundance: few; len: 13; d_gene: -; j_gene: TRBJ2-7; CDR3nt: TGCAGCGTTGAAGAAGGGCCGGCCTACGAGCAGTACTTC; CDR3aa: CSVEEGPAYEQYF
v_gene: TRBV19; abundance: -; len: 15; d_gene: -; j_gene: TRBJ2-2; CDR3nt: TGTGCCAGTAGGGCAGGGGCCCTGAACACCGGGGAGCTGTTTTTT; CDR3aa: CASRAGALNTGELFF
v_gene: TRBV27; abundance: -; len: 16; d_gene: -; j_gene: TRBJ2-1; CDR3nt: TGTGCCAGCAGTCCCTCGCACGGGGAAAATTACAATGAGCAGTTCTTC; CDR3aa: CASSPSHGENYNEQFF
v_gene: TRBV19; abundance: -; len: 16; d_gene: -; j_gene: TRBJ2-7; CDR3nt: TGTGCCAGTAGTACGGGGTTGGGGATCCTTGGGTACGAGCAGTACTTC; CDR3aa: CASSTGLGILGYEQYF
v_gene: TRBV5-1; abundance: -; len: 16; d_gene: TRBD2; j_gene: TRBJ2-2; CDR3nt: TGCGCCAGCAGCTTGGCGGGAGGGACGGTCACCGGGGAGCTGTTTTTT; CDR3aa: CASSLAGGTVTGELFF
v_gene: TRBV5-6; abundance: once; len: 18; d_gene: -; j_gene: TRBJ2-3; CDR3nt: TGTGCCAGCAGCTTGGCCTCGGGGGTCATAGTTAATGCAGATACGCAGTATTTT; CDR3aa: CASSLASGVIVNADTQYF
v_gene: TRBV7-9; abundance: once; len: 17; d_gene: -; j_gene: TRBJ2-1; CDR3nt: TGTGCCAGCAGCCCCCCAAGGCTAGGGCCGGGGCGGATTGAGCAGTTCTTC; CDR3aa: CASSPPRLGPGRIEQFF
v_gene: TRBV25-1; abundance: -; len: 14; d_gene: -; j_gene: TRBJ2-1; CDR3nt: TGTGCCAGCAGTGAAACTGTGGGTTACAATGAGCAGTTCTTC; CDR3aa: CASSETVGYNEQFF
v_gene: TRBV5-1; abundance: -; len: 14; d_gene: -; j_gene: TRBJ1-1; CDR3nt: TGCGCCAGCAGCTTGGAAGGGGGACTGATTGAAGCTTTCTTT; CDR3aa: CASSLEGGLIEAFF
v_gene: TRBV7-9; abundance: -; len: 14; d_gene: TRBD2; j_gene: TRBJ2-4; CDR3nt: TGTGCCAGCAGCCCCCTAGCGGGAGTTGACATTCAGTACTTC; CDR3aa: CASSPLAGVDIQYF
v_gene: TRBV29-1; abundance: -; len: 17; d_gene: -; j_gene: TRBJ2-2; CDR3nt: TGCAGCGTTGAAGGGGGTGGGGTGGGAGTGAGTACCGGGGAGCTGTTTTTT; CDR3aa: CSVEGGGVGVSTGELFF
v_gene: TRBV20-1; abundance: -; len: 12; d_gene: -; j_gene: TRBJ1-1; CDR3nt: TGCAGTGCAGAGATCGGGAACACTGAAGCTTTCTTT; CDR3aa: CSAEIGNTEAFF
v_gene: TRBV9; abundance: -; len: 13; d_gene: -; j_gene: TRBJ2-1; CDR3nt: TGTGCCAGCAGCGTCGGAGGGGGCACTGAGCAGTTCTTC; CDR3aa: CASSVGGGTEQFF
v_gene: TRBV6-6; abundance: -; len: 14; d_gene: -; j_gene: TRBJ1-2; CDR3nt: TGTGCCAGCAGTTACTCGGAGGGATTCAATGGCTACACCTTC; CDR3aa: CASSYSEGFNGYTF
v_gene: TRBV5-6; abundance: -; len: 17; d_gene: -; j_gene: TRBJ2-3; CDR3nt: TGTGCCAGCAGCTTGGGGGGAAACCCTGTGAGCACAGATACGCAGTATTTT; CDR3aa: CASSLGGNPVSTDTQYF
v_gene: TRBV15; abundance: -; len: 15; d_gene: -; j_gene: TRBJ1-2; CDR3nt: TGTGCCACCAGCAGGGGAACCGGGGCCGGGAGTGGCTACACCTTC; CDR3aa: CATSRGTGAGSGYTF
v_gene: TRBV6-6; abundance: once; len: 15; d_gene: -; j_gene: TRBJ1-5; CDR3nt: TGTGCCAGCAGTTACGGGCAGGGATGGAATCAGCCCCAGCATTTT; CDR3aa: CASSYGQGWNQPQHF
v_gene: TRBV2; abundance: -; len: 17; d_gene: -; j_gene: TRBJ1-2; CDR3nt: TGTGCCAGCAGTGCGAGGACCGGGACCTACTCCTCCTATGGCTACACCTTC; CDR3aa: CASSARTGTYSSYGYTF
v_gene: TRBV6-1; abundance: once; len: 16; d_gene: TRBD2; j_gene: TRBJ2-1; CDR3nt: TGTGCCACCGCTCCCCCGGGACTAGCGTTTACCAGCGAGCAGTTCTTC; CDR3aa: CATAPPGLAFTSEQFF
v_gene: TRBV29-1; abundance: -; len: 13; d_gene: -; j_gene: TRBJ2-7; CDR3nt: TGCAGCGCTGTCGTGCAGGGTCCAGGCGAGCAGTACTTC; CDR3aa: CSAVVQGPGEQYF
v_gene: TRBV6-6; abundance: -; len: 16; d_gene: -; j_gene: TRBJ1-4; CDR3nt: TGTGCCAGCAGTTACTCTCGCGGTGGAGCTGATGAAAAACTGTTTTTT; CDR3aa: CASSYSRGGADEKLFF
v_gene: TRBV6-6; abundance: -; len: 11; d_gene: -; j_gene: TRBJ1-1; CDR3nt: TGTGCCAGCAGTTACAGGGGCGAAGCTTTCTTT; CDR3aa: CASSYRGEAFF
v_gene: TRBV19; abundance: -; len: 14; d_gene: -; j_gene: TRBJ1-1; CDR3nt: TGTGCCAGTAGTTCCCGTGGAGGGCGGACTGAAGCTTTCTTT; CDR3aa: CASSSRGGRTEAFF
v_gene: TRBV9; abundance: -; len: 13; d_gene: -; j_gene: TRBJ2-1; CDR3nt: TGTGCCAGCAGCGAGGAGACCTGGGATGAGCAGTTCTTC; CDR3aa: CASSEETWDEQFF
v_gene: TRBV27; abundance: -; len: 15; d_gene: -; j_gene: TRBJ1-1; CDR3nt: TGTGCCAGCAGTTTATTAGGGGCCGGGGGCACTGAAGCTTTCTTT; CDR3aa: CASSLLGAGGTEAFF